This T cell receptor beta chain is drawn from a study of identical twins. The CDR3 is made up of 14 amino acids. From germline, CDR1 is KGHDR and CDR2 SFDVKD. V gave up 10 bases and J gave up 0 bases, with 12 bases separating them. Whole-study results and caveats: Models predicted too little out-of-frame TCR alpha sharing in monozygotic twins. Researchers caution that invariant MAIT and iNKT cells could partly confound zero-insertion analyses.

Of note for this clonotype: Its antigen remains unknown.

Template switching created a universal primer site, and the cDNA included unique molecular identifiers. TCRdb reprocessed the 5' RACE reads with MiXCR, giving one entry per CDR3 protein. The table has a few hundred thousand distinct CDR3 sequences, roughly an eighth seen once. The same specimen was also included in a second study, on yellow fever vaccine responses in identical twins.

The specimen sequenced was CD8+ T cells sorted from blood. The TCR comes from a woman under 30 in good health. The chain joins TRBV24-1 to TRBJ2-1, with D perhaps matching TRBD1 or TRBD2 (5 bases each). In DNA form, the CDR3 reads TGTGCCACTTCGTCAGGGAGCTCCTACAATGAGCAGTTCTTC. This gives the protein CATSSGSSYNEQFF.